Listed below are T cell receptor beta chains from one sample, sequenced in a study of blood T cell repertoires in COVID-19. Data came from immunoSEQ multiplex PCR; TCRdb stores just in-frame clones and leaves some out. Of under 30,000 clones in the sample, about nine tenths were seen once. Sequenced input: peripheral blood. These receptors were collected from a woman of 80 years or more with active or convalescent COVID-19. CDR3s leave out the opening cysteine and the closing phenylalanine or tryptophan. The order of the fields is V gene, J gene, CDR3 protein.

>TRBV10-3|TRBJ2-7
AIRIAGGPGEQY
>TRBV15|TRBJ1-1
ATSIHLGGYTEAF
>TRBV7-2|TRBJ1-2
ASSSQGLAGYT
>TRBV9|TRBJ1-3
ASTLEGGSGNTIY
>TRBV7-8|TRBJ2-7
ASSLNEFLEQY
>TRBV27|TRBJ1-5
ASSIYNQPQH
>TRBV2|TRBJ1-5
ASTSGSSTNQPQH
>TRBV7-9|TRBJ1-2
ASSSGQGLNYGYT
>TRBV18|TRBJ1-4
ASSPIGSGNEKLF
>TRBV4-2|TRBJ1-1
ASSPQTRGRDTEAF
>TRBV29-1|TRBJ1-2
SVEETGGNYGYT
>TRBV5-4|TRBJ2-5
ASSFGTDEETQY
>TRBV27|TRBJ1-6
ASSFSSSYNSPLH
>TRBV7-9|TRBJ1-4
ASSASQGEKLF
>TRBV18|TRBJ2-7
ASSPPGTGGSYEQY
>TRBV11-3|TRBJ2-3
ASSSRTDTQY
>TRBV28|TRBJ1-4
ASRAGRRNEKLF
>TRBV19|TRBJ1-1
ASSILRDRNTEAF
>TRBV20-1|TRBJ2-7
SASPPRGIYEQY
>TRBV30|TRBJ2-3
AGKLGTSGKFPSTDTQY
>TRBV14|TRBJ2-7
ASSQGTYSYEQY
>TRBV11-1|TRBJ1-1
ASSPRNRVEAF